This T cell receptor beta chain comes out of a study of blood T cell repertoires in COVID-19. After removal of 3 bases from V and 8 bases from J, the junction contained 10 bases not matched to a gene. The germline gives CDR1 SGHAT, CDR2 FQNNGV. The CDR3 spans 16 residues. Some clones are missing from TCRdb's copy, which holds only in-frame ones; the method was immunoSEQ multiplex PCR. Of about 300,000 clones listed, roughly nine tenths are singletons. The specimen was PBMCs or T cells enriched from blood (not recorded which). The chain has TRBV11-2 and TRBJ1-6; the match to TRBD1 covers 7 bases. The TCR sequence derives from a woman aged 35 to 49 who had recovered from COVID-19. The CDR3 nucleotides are TGTGCCAGCAGCTTCGAGCCGGCAGGGGGACATTCACCCCTCCACTTT. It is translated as CASSFEPAGGHSPLHF.